A selection of T cell receptor beta chains follows, all from one sample in a study of T cell changes during pregnancy in multiple sclerosis. TCRdb's table, derived via immunoSEQ multiplex PCR, lists solely in-frame clones and lacks some. The sample contains about 38,000 clones, 90% to 95% of which appear only once. Sequencing was performed on CD8+ T cells from peripheral blood mononuclear cells, taken in the third trimester of pregnancy. The receptors were gathered from a female donor with multiple sclerosis, enrolled in a pregnancy study. Both conserved end residues are part of each CDR3. A D gene is named only where the DNA matches it firmly. Some rows mark clone size as missing; the rest say once, few, many or name a class of expanded clone.

v_gene	abundance	j_gene	d_gene	CDR3aa
TRBV5-8	few	TRBJ1-6	-	CASSLGVLNSPLHF
TRBV27	-	TRBJ1-1	TRBD1	CASSTGGWGTEAFF
TRBV11-2	-	TRBJ2-2	TRBD2	CASSLLLAGEATGELFF
TRBV27	-	TRBJ2-1	TRBD2	CASSVVAGNWGNEQFF
TRBV7-2	-	TRBJ1-1	TRBD1	CASSPSRYRGNTEAFF
TRBV9	-	TRBJ2-3	-	CASSPGVPDTQYF
TRBV4-1	-	TRBJ1-2	-	CASSQDRSRDGYTF
TRBV5-1	-	TRBJ1-1	TRBD1	CASKGTGTEAFF
TRBV5-1	-	TRBJ1-1	-	CASSLAGPNTEAFF
TRBV19	-	TRBJ1-2	-	CASSPGTPNYGYTF
TRBV5-4	-	TRBJ2-1	TRBD2	CASSLRYFQRGGSYNEQFF
TRBV27	-	TRBJ2-7	TRBD1	CASSPGQGTYEQYF
TRBV15	-	TRBJ1-1	-	CATSLTGMNTEAFF